Below are 17 T cell receptor beta chains sequenced from a single sample in a study of response to subunit inactivated influenza vaccine. TCRdb called the RT-PCR reads again in MiXCR, with one record for every CDR3 protein. The sample contains under 550,000 distinct CDR3 sequences, approximately 7.8% of which appear only once. The sample in question was PBMCs from blood, obtained roughly 24 months after vaccination. The receptors originated from a man aged 45 to 75 who received an inactivated influenza vaccine.

This clonotype appeared a few times. The chain carries TRBV29-1 and TRBJ1-2; weak D call: TRBD1 (6 bases). The CDR3 has 12 residues. Germline V gene lookup returns CDR1 SQVTM and CDR2 ANQGSEA. CDR3 region: CSIPGVGYGYTF. CDR3 DNA: TGCAGTATCCCAGGGGTGGGCTATGGCTACACCTTC.

This clonotype has just one count. The V and J genes are TRBV7-7 and TRBJ2-1; 7 nucleotides align to TRBD2. V gave up 1 base and J gave up 10 bases; unmatched junction bases: 10. Germline V lookup: CDR1 SSHAT, CDR2 FNYEAQ (reference sequence). The CDR3 length is 15 residues. CDR3 sequence reads: CASSLGMGGSYEQFF. Written as DNA, the CDR3 is TGTGCCAGCAGCTTAGGTATGGGAGGGTCCTACGAGCAGTTCTTC. The full variable domain, its missing parts supplied by reference TRBV7-7 and TRBJ2-1, is GAGVSQSPRYKVTKRGQDVTLRCDPISSHATLYWYQQALGQGPEFLTYFNYEAQPDKSGLPSDRFSAERPEGSISTLTIQRTEQRDSAMYRCASSLGMGGSYEQFFGPGTRLTVL.

This chain uses TRBV20-1 with TRBJ2-1; D unresolved. This CDR3 region has 17 residues. CDR1 is DFQATT, CDR2 SNEGSKA, per germline (reference sequence). The V gene lost 6 bases and the J gene lost 0 bases, with 21 bases spanning the gap. In DNA, the CDR3 is TGCAGTGCCAAGGATTTGCTGGGATCGGGCTCCTACAATGAGCAGTTCTTC. Amino acids: CSAKDLLGSGSYNEQFF.

This clonotype appeared a few times. The gene calls are TRBV12-3 or TRBV12-4 and TRBJ1-6, with TRBD1 as a possible D gene (6 bases). The CDR3 contains 15 residues. Trimming took 1 base from V and 8 from J, leaving 12 bases between them. For the CDR3, the DNA is TGTGCCAGCAGTTTAGGCCCCGAGGGGGATTCACCCCTCCACTTT. Translated, it gives CASSLGPEGDSPLHF.

CDR3 bases: TGCAGTGCTAGGGGGGTAGCGGGTTACACAGATACGCAGTATTTT. This translates into CSARGVAGYTDTQYF. The chain uses TRBV20-1 and TRBJ2-3; the match to TRBD2 covers 7 bases. Germline CDR1 DFQATT, CDR2 SNEGSKA (reference sequence). The CDR3 spans 15 residues. Trimming took 3 bases from V and 2 from J; bases not matched to a gene: 8.

This clonotype came up many times. This chain connects TRBV12-3 or TRBV12-4 to TRBJ1-5; the D is unclear. The CDR3 is 12 amino acids. V was cut by 8 bases and J by 6 bases, with 11 bases left in between. The CDR3 spells CASSPTIQPQHF. The CDR3 DNA follows: TGTGCCAGCTCTCCTACCATTCAGCCCCAGCATTTT.

The chain joins TRBV4-3 to TRBJ2-7; 9 nucleotides align to TRBD1. The junction had 13 bases not matched to a gene; V was cut back by 0 bases and J by 4 bases. The CDR3 length is 18 residues. Looked up from germline, CDR1 is LGHNA and CDR2 is YSLEER. CDR3 residues: CASSQDWTGARPPYEQYF. CDR3 coding DNA: TGCGCCAGCAGCCAAGATTGGACAGGGGCCCGCCCCCCTTACGAGCAGTACTTC.

CDR3 loop: CASSLRPIRSGPYNEQFF. DNA of the CDR3: TGTGCCAGCAGTTTAAGGCCCATCCGTAGCGGACCATACAATGAGCAGTTCTTC. The genes are TRBV12-3 or TRBV12-4 and TRBJ2-1; possibly TRBD2 for D (6 bases). This CDR3 is built from 18 residues. V was cut by 2 bases and J by 4 bases, with 21 bases left in between.

The table lists this clonotype with a few counts. J is TRBJ2-5 and V is TRBV9, with D uncertain. CDR3 length: 16 amino acids. V was clipped by 4 bases and J by 5 bases, with 21 bases between them. Per germline, CDR1 SGDLS and CDR2 YYNGEE. As DNA, the CDR3 is TGTGCCAGCAGCCCTCAGGTGGGCCCGGTAGGCGAGACCCAGTACTTC. Translation gives CASSPQVGPVGETQYF.

There are a few counts of this clonotype. The chain uses TRBV18 and TRBJ2-1, with TRBD1 identical over 7 bases. This CDR3 is 18 amino acids long. V trimming: 4 bases; J trimming: 0 bases; junction bases outside the gene matches: 12. Germline loops: CDR1 KGHSH, CDR2 LQKENI. In DNA form, the CDR3 reads TGTGCCAGCTCACAGCTAAGACAGGGTTCCAACTCCTACAATGAGCAGTTCTTC. Amino acid sequence: CASSQLRQGSNSYNEQFF.

Ten or more counts support this clonotype. The chain is built from TRBV6-2 or TRBV6-3 and TRBJ1-1; D is unresolved. The CDR3 covers 12 residues. V lost 2 bases and J 5 bases, leaving 6 bases between the germline ends. Germline CDR1 reads MNHEY; CDR2 reads SVGEGT. Written as DNA, the CDR3 is TGTGCCAGCAGTTACGCGGTAACTGAAGCTTTCTTT. This codes for CASSYAVTEAFF.

This clonotype has ten or more counts. The chain recombines TRBV4-2 with TRBJ2-2; D is unresolved. The V end lost 1 base, the J end lost 4 bases, and 10 bases lay between the germline ends. CDR1 and CDR2 (germline): LGHNA, YNFKEQ. The CDR3 is 15 amino acids. Here the CDR3 reads CASSQVGSGTGELFF. Here the CDR3 DNA reads TGTGCCAGCAGCCAAGTAGGCTCGGGCACCGGGGAGCTGTTTTTT.

The chain has TRBV24-1 and TRBJ1-1; D unresolved. The germline V and J ends were trimmed by 7 bases and 1 base, with 12 bases remaining between them. The CDR3 is 14 residues long. From germline, CDR1 is KGHDR and CDR2 SFDVKD. This CDR3 is CATRPSPGNTEAFF. Here the CDR3 DNA reads TGTGCCACCAGACCGTCCCCAGGGAACACTGAAGCTTTCTTT.

This clonotype was found a few times. This sequence joins TRBV20-1 and TRBJ2-7, with 11 bases identical to TRBD2. Per germline, CDR1 DFQATT and CDR2 SNEGSKA (reference sequence). V trimming: 3 bases; J trimming: 3 bases; junction bases outside the gene matches: 7. The CDR3 length is 15 residues. CDR3 sequence (DNA): TGCAGTGCTAGCCACAGACTAGCGGGGCTCTACGAGCAGTACTTC. As protein: CSASHRLAGLYEQYF.

At least ten counts were recorded for this clonotype. This CDR3 reads CASSLDDNSPLHF. CDR3 bases: TGCGCCAGCAGCTTGGACGATAATTCACCCCTCCACTTT. The chain combines TRBV5-1 with TRBJ1-6; D is unresolved. The CDR3 length is 13 residues. The germline gives CDR1 SGHRS, CDR2 YFSETQ. V gave up 0 bases and J gave up 5 bases, with 3 bases separating them.

This rearrangement joins TRBV6-1 to TRBJ2-7, with D maybe TRBD2 (5 bases). Germline CDR1 MNHNS, CDR2 SASEGT. The CDR3 is 17 amino acids. V was trimmed by 2 bases and J by 2 bases, leaving 19 bases between them. The CDR3 loop is CASSESGFGGSPYEQYF. The CDR3 DNA follows: TGTGCCAGCAGTGAATCCGGGTTCGGCGGGTCCCCCTACGAGCAGTACTTC.

The V and J genes are TRBV5-1 and TRBJ2-4; the D gene is possibly TRBD2 (5 bases). The CDR3 loop spans 15 amino acids. Germline V gene lookup returns CDR1 SGHRS and CDR2 YFSETQ. The ends were cut back, 3 bases at V and 2 bases at J, with 12 bases in the middle. CDR3: CASSSGWETKNIQYF. CDR3 coding DNA: TGCGCCAGCAGCTCGGGGTGGGAAACCAAAAACATTCAGTACTTC.